The clone carrying this T cell receptor (beta chain) was detected a few times. This sample includes further DNA sequences coding for the same CDR3. This sample is drawn from a study of control samples from healthy donors and cancer patients. This CDR3 region has 15 residues. Here immunoSEQ multiplex PCR was the method, and the copy in TCRdb shows in-frame clones only, minus some. Of just under 75,000 clones listed, roughly 90% are singletons. J is TRBJ1-5 and V is TRBV21-1. TRBV21-1 is given as a pseudogene. The specimen was blood. The receptor was isolated from a woman between 50 and 59 years old in good health. The chain's CDR3 is CASSKEGSFYQPQHF. The CDR3 nucleotides read TGTGCCAGCAGCAAAGAGGGCAGTTTTTATCAGCCCCAGCATTTT.